The clone carrying this T cell receptor beta chain turned up a few times. The data derive from a study of blood T cells in healthy people across ages. Primed by a sample-barcoded 5' primer and a J-beta primer mix, a second PCR proceeded for about 7 to 11 cycles. One entry per CDR3 protein results from TCRdb running MiXCR on the 5' RACE reads. Of 1,800,000 or so distinct CDR3 sequences listed, 30% to 40% are singletons. V lost 5 bases and J lost 7, with 17 bases in between. There are 14 residues in the CDR3. Germline V CDR1 and CDR2: MNHNY, SVGAGI (reference sequence). Source material: blood. The clonotype was recovered from a human donor in good health. This sequence joins TRBV6-6 and TRBJ1-2; TRBD1 is a possible D gene (5 bases). This chain's CDR3 is CASSRDLTAGGYTF. The CDR3 nucleotides are TGTGCCAGCAGTCGGGACCTAACAGCGGGTGGCTACACCTTC.